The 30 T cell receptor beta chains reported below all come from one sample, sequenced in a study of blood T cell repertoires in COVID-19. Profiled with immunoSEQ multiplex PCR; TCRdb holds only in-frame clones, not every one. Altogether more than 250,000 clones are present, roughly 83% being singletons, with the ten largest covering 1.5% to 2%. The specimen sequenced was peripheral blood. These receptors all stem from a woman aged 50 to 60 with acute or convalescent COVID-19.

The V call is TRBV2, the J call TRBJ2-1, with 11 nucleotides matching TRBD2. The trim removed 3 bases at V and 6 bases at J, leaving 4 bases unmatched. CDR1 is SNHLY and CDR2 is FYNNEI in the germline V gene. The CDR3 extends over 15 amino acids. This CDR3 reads CASSEPLAGVNEQFF. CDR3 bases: TGTGCCAGCAGTGAGCCACTAGCGGGAGTCAATGAGCAGTTCTTC.

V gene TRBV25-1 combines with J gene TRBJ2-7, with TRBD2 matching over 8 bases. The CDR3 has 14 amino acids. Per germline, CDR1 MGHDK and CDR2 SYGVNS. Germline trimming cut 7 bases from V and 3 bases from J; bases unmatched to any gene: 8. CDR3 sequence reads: CASTPSGGDYEQYF. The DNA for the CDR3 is TGTGCCAGCACCCCCTCCGGGGGGGACTACGAGCAGTACTTC.

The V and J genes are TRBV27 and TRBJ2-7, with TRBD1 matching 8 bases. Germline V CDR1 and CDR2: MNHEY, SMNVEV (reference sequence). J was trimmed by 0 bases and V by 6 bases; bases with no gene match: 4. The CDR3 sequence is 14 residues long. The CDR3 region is CASRYRGYSYEQYF. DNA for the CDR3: TGTGCCAGCAGGTACAGGGGGTACTCCTACGAGCAGTACTTC.

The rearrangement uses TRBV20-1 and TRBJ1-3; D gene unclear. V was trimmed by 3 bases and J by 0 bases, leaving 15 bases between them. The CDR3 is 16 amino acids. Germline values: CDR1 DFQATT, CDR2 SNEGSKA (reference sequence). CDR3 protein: CSASTRNGYSGNTIYF. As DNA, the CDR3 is TGCAGTGCTAGTACGAGGAACGGCTACTCTGGAAACACCATATATTTT.

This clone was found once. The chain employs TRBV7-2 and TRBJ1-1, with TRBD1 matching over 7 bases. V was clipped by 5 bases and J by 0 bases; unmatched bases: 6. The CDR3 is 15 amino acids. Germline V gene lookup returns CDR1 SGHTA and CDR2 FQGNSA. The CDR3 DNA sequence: TGTGCCAGCAGCACTCAGGGACAGATGAACACTGAAGCTTTCTTT. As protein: CASSTQGQMNTEAFF.

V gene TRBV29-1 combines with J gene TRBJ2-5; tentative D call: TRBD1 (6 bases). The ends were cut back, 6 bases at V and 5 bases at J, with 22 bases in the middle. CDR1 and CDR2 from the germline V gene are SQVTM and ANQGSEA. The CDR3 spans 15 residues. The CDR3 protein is CSVGGSQGPDETQYF. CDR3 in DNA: TGCAGCGTCGGCGGTTCGCAGGGGCCGGATGAGACCCAGTACTTC.

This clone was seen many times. The CDR3 nucleotides are TGTGCCAGCAGCTTCGGGGGATGGGGCGAGCAGTACTTC. Translation gives CASSFGGWGEQYF. J is TRBJ2-7 and V is TRBV7-9; a possible D gene is TRBD2 (6 bases). Germline V gene lookup returns CDR1 SEHNR and CDR2 FQNEAQ (reference sequence). CDR3 length: 13 residues. Deletions cut 3 bases from V and 6 bases from J, with 12 bases between.

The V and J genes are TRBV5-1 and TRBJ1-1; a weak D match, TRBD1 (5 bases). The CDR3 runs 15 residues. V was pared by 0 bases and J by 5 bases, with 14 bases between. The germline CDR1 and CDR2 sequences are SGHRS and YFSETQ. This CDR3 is CASSLGGGKGTEAFF. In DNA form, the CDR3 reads TGCGCCAGCAGCTTGGGCGGGGGAAAGGGGACTGAAGCTTTCTTT.

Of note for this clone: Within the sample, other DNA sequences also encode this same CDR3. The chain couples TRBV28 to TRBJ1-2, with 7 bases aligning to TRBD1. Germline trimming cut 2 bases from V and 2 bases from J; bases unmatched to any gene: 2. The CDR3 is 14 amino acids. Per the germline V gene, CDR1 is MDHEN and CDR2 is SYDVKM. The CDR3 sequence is CASSLTGVNYGYTF. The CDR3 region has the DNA TGTGCCAGCAGTTTAACAGGGGTCAACTATGGCTACACCTTC.

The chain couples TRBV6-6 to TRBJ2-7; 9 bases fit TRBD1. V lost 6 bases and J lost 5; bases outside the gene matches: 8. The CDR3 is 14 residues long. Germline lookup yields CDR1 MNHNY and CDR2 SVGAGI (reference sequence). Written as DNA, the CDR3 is TGTGCCAGCAGATACCGGGACAGGGCCCACGAGCAGTACTTC. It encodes CASRYRDRAHEQYF.

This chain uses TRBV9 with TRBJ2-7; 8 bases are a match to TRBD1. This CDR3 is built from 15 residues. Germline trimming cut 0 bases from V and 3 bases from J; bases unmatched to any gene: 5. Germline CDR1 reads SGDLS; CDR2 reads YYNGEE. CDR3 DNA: TGTGCCAGCAGCGTAGGGACAGGGAGAGGCTACGAGCAGTACTTC. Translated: CASSVGTGRGYEQYF.

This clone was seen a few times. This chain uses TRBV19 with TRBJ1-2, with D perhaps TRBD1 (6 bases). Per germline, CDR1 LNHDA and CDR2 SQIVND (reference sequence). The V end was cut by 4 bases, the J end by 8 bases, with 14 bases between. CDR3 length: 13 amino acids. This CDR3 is CASSKARGEGYTF. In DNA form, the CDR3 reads TGTGCCAGTAGTAAGGCCAGGGGTGAGGGCTACACCTTC.

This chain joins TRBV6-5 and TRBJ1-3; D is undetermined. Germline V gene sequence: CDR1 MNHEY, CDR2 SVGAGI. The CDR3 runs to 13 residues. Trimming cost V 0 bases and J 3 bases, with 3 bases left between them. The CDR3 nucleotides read TGTGCCAGCAGTTACTCGAGTGGAAACACCATATATTTT. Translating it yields CASSYSSGNTIYF.

CDR3 nucleotide sequence: TGCGCCAGCAGCCCCGGATCTAGCGCCTACGAGCAGTACTTC. This codes for CASSPGSSAYEQYF. This chain links TRBV5-1 with TRBJ2-7; D may be TRBD2 (6 bases). V was cut by 4 bases and J by 2 bases, with 13 bases left in between. The CDR3 length is 14 residues. Germline V lookup: CDR1 SGHRS, CDR2 YFSETQ. The whole variable domain, filled in from reference TRBV5-1 and TRBJ2-7, reads KAGVTQTPRYLIKTRGQQVTLSCSPISGHRSVSWYQQTPGQGLQFLFEYFSETQRNKGNFPGRFSGRQFSNSRSEMNVSTLELGDSALYLCASSPGSSAYEQYFGPGTRLTVT.

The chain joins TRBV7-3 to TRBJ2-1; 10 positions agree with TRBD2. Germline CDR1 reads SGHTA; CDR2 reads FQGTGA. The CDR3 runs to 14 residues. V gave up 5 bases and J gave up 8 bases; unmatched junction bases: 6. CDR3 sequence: CASSTAGGPYEQFF. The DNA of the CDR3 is TGTGCCAGCAGCACAGCGGGAGGGCCCTATGAGCAGTTCTTC.

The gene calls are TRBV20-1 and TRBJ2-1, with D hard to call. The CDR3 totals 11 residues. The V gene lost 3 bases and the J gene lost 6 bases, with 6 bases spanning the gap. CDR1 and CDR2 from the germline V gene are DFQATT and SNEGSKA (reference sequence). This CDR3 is CSARAANEQFF. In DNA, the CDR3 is TGCAGTGCTAGGGCCGCCAATGAGCAGTTCTTC.

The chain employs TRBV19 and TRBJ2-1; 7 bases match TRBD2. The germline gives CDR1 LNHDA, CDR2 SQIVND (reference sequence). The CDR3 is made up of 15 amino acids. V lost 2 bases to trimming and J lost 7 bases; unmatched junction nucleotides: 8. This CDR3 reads CASSISLAIKNEQFF. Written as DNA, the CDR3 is TGTGCCAGTAGTATATCACTAGCGATCAAAAATGAGCAGTTCTTC.

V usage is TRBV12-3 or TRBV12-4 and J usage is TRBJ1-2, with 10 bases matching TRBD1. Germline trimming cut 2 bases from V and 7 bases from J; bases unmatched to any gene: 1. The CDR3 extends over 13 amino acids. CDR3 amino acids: CASSLRDRGGYTF. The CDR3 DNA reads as TGTGCCAGCAGTTTACGGGACAGGGGTGGCTACACCTTC.

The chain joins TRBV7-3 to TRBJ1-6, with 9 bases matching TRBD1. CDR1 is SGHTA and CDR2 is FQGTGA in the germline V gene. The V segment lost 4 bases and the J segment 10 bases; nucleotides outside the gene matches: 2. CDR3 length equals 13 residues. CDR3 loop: CASSWDRESPLHF. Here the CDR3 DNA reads TGTGCCAGCAGCTGGGACAGGGAATCACCCCTCCACTTT.

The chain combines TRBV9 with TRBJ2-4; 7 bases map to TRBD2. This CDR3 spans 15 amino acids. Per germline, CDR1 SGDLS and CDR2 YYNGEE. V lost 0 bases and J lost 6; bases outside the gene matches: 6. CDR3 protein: CASSVEGGEGNIQYF. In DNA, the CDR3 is TGTGCCAGCAGCGTAGAAGGAGGGGAGGGAAACATTCAGTACTTC.

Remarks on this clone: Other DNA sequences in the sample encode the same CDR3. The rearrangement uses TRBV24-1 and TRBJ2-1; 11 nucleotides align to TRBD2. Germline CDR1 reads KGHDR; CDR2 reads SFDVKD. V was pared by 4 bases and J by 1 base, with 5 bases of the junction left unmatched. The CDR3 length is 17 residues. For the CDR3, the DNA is TGTGCCACCAGTGACCCTACTAGCGGGAGTTCCTACAATGAGCAGTTCTTC. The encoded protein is CATSDPTSGSSYNEQFF.

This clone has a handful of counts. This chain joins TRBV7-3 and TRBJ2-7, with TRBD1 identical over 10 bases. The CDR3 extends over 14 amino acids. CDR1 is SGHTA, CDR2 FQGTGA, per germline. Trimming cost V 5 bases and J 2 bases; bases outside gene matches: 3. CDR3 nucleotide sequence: TGTGCCAGCAGCCGCGGACAGGGGGCCTACGAGCAGTACTTC. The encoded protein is CASSRGQGAYEQYF. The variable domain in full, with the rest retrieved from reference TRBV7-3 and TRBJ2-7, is GAGVSQTPSNKVTEKGKYVELRCDPISGHTALYWYRQSLGQGPEFLIYFQGTGAADDSGLPNDRFFAVRPEGSVSTLKIQRTERGDSAVYLCASSRGQGAYEQYFGPGTRLTVT.

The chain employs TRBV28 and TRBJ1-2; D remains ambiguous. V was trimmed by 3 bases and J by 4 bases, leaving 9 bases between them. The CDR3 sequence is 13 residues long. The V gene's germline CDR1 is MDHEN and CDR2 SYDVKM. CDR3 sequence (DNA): TGTGCCAGCAGTTTCGGAGGGTCCTATGGCTACACCTTC. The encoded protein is CASSFGGSYGYTF.

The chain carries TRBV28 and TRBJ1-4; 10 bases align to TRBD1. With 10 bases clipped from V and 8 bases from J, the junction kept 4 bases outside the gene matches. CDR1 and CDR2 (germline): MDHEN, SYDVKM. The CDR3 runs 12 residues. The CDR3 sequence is CATRTGGEKLFF. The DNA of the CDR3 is TGTGCCACCCGGACAGGGGGGGAAAAACTGTTTTTT.

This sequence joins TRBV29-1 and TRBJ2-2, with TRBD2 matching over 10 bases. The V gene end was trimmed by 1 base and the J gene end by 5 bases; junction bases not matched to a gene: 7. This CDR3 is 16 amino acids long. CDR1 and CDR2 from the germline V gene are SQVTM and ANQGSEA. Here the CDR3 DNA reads TGCAGCGTTGAAGGGCTAGCGGGAGTAAATACCGGGGAGCTGTTTTTT. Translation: CSVEGLAGVNTGELFF.

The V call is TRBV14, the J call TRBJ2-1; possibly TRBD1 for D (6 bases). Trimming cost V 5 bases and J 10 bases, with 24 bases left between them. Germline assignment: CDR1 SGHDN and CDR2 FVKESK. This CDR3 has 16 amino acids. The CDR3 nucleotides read TGTGCCAGCAGCTCGCACAGGGATCTCCGAACGCGGGAGCAGTTCTTC. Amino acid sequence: CASSSHRDLRTREQFF.

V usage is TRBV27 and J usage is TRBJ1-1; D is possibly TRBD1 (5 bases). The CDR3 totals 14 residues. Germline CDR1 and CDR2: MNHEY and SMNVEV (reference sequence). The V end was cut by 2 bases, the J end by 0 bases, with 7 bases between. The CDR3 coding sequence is TGTGCCAGCAGTTTACAGGGTTTGAACACTGAAGCTTTCTTT. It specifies CASSLQGLNTEAFF.

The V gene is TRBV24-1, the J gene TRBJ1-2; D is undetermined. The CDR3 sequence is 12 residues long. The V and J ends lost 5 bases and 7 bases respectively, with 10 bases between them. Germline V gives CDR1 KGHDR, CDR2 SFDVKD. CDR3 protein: CATSAGSGGYTF. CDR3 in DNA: TGTGCCACCAGTGCGGGGAGCGGTGGCTACACCTTC.

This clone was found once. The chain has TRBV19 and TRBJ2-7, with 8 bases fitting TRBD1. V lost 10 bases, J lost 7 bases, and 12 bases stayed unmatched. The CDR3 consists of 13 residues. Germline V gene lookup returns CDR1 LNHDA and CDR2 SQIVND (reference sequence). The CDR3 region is CATATAGGFEQYF. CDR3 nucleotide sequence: TGTGCCACCGCAACGGCAGGGGGCTTTGAGCAGTACTTC. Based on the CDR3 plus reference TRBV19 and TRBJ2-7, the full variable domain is DGGITQSPKYLFRKEGQNVTLSCEQNLNHDAMYWYRQDPGQGLRLIYYSQIVNDFQKGDIAEGYSVSREKKESFPLTVTSAQKNPTAFYLCATATAGGFEQYFGPGTRLTVT.

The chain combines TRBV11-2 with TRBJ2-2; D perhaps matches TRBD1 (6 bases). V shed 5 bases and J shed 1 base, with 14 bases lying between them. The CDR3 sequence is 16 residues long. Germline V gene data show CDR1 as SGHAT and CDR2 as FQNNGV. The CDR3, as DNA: TGTGCCAGCAGCCGCCTTACAGGGATGAACACCGGGGAGCTGTTTTTT. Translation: CASSRLTGMNTGELFF.